The 3 T cell receptor beta chains listed next were all sequenced from one sample in a study of blood T cells in healthy people across ages. A second PCR, run for about 6 to 11 cycles, used a sample-barcoded 5' primer plus a J-beta primer mix. From the 5' RACE reads, TCRdb called clonotypes with MiXCR, one entry per CDR3 protein. The sample includes about 1.5 million distinct CDR3 sequences, roughly 43% of them seen just once. Sequenced sample: blood. The receptors stem from a woman younger than 30 in good health.

This clonotype was counted only a few times. V usage is TRBV29-1 and J usage is TRBJ1-2; no clear D gene. V was shortened by 0 bases and J by 4 bases, with 9 bases between the two germline ends. CDR3 length: 13 residues. The germline CDR1 and CDR2 sequences are SQVTM and ANQGSEA. The CDR3 nucleotides are TGCAGCGTTGAAGAAGGGCTCCGCTATGGCTACACCTTC. It yields the protein CSVEEGLRYGYTF.

This sequence joins TRBV14 and TRBJ1-1; D perhaps matches TRBD1 (6 bases). Germline lookup yields CDR1 SGHDN and CDR2 FVKESK. Trimming stripped 11 bases from V and 5 bases from J, with 9 bases between. This CDR3 has 10 amino acids. CDR3 residues: CAGRGTEAFF. The CDR3 DNA reads TGTGCCGGGAGGGGGACTGAAGCTTTCTTT.

The J gene is TRBJ2-1, the V gene TRBV7-2, with a tentative D call TRBD1 (6 bases). This CDR3 region has 15 residues. V was cut by 1 base and J by 7 bases, with 14 bases left in between. Germline values: CDR1 SGHTA, CDR2 FQGNSA. CDR3 nucleotides: TGTGCCAGCAGCTTAGTCCTGGGACACATGAATGAGCAGTTCTTC. Protein product: CASSLVLGHMNEQFF.